This T cell receptor (beta chain) comes out of a study of identical twins. TCRdb reprocessed the 5' RACE reads via MiXCR and lists one record per CDR3 protein. Among 1.5 million to 2 million distinct CDR3 sequences, 32% were seen once, and the ten largest hold about 0.3%. This clonotype was sampled from a newborn girl in good health. The sequencing sample was made of cord blood.

The CDR3, as DNA: TGTGCCAGCAGTTTTTCTAACGTGAATGAGCAGTTCTTC. The encoded protein is CASSFSNVNEQFF. This chain links TRBV28 with TRBJ2-1; the D is unclear. Germline CDR1 MDHEN, CDR2 SYDVKM. The CDR3 extends over 13 amino acids. V lost 3 bases and J lost 7, with 10 bases in between.